The 9 T cell receptor beta chains reported below all come from one sample, sequenced in a study of cytomegalovirus exposure and HLA in healthy donors. Primers: 60 Vbeta forward and 13 Jbeta reverse. Sequencing was performed with immunoSEQ multiplex PCR; in TCRdb, only in-frame clones are kept and a portion is missing. The sample has about 59,000 clones, more than 70% seen once. The source material was PBMCs. Receptors were obtained from a man younger than 40 in good health and CMV-seropositive.

The V call is TRBV9, the J call TRBJ2-2; TRBD2 matches at 7 bases. This CDR3 comprises 13 residues. Per the germline V gene, CDR1 is SGDLS and CDR2 is YYNGEE. Germline trimming cut 5 bases from V and 6 bases from J; bases unmatched to any gene: 4. CDR3: CASRAGVAGELFF. The CDR3 nucleotides are TGTGCCAGCAGGGCGGGAGTGGCCGGGGAGCTGTTTTTT. Full variable domain (remainder filled in from reference TRBV9 and TRBJ2-2): DSGVTQTPKHLITATGQRVTLRCSPRSGDLSVYWYQQSLDQGLQFLIQYYNGEERAKGNILERFSAQQFPDLHSELNLSSLELGDSALYFCASRAGVAGELFFGEGSRLTVL.

The chain is built from TRBV4-3 and TRBJ2-6; D call uncertain. Germline CDR1 is LGHNA and CDR2 is YSLEER. V was cut by 4 bases and J by 2 bases, with 9 bases left in between. This CDR3 spans 15 amino acids. The CDR3 nucleotides read TGCGCCAGCAGCCTCCTAGGAGCTGGGGCCAACGTCCTGACTTTC. It yields the protein CASSLLGAGANVLTF.

The chain combines TRBV7-2 with TRBJ2-2; 8 positions match TRBD2. Per germline, CDR1 SGHTA and CDR2 FQGNSA. V shed 3 bases, J shed 11 bases, and the junction held 11 bases outside the gene matches. The CDR3 runs to 15 residues. Here the CDR3 reads CASSLRTSRVVELFF. DNA of the CDR3: TGTGCCAGCAGCTTGAGGACTAGCCGGGTAGTCGAGCTGTTTTTT.

DNA for the CDR3: TGTGCCAGCAGTTACAGGGGGTATAAAACTGAAGCTTTCTTT. Its translation: CASSYRGYKTEAFF. This chain connects TRBV5-6 to TRBJ1-1; 8 nucleotides agree with TRBD1. The CDR3 is made up of 14 amino acids. V lost 5 bases, J lost 5 bases, and 8 bases stayed unmatched. Germline loops: CDR1 SGHDT, CDR2 YYEEEE. The entire variable domain, with the rest obtained from reference TRBV5-6 and TRBJ1-1, is as follows: DAGVTQSPTHLIKTRGQQVTLRCSPKSGHDTVSWYQQALGQGPQFIFQYYEEEERQRGNFPDRFSGHQFPNYSSELNVNALLLGDSALYLCASSYRGYKTEAFFGQGTRLTVV.

The table lists this clone with a count of one. V usage is TRBV30 and J usage is TRBJ2-6; 9 bases align to TRBD1. The germline gives CDR1 GTSNPN, CDR2 SVGIG (reference sequence). V shed 4 bases and J 0 bases; nucleotides not matched to a gene: 4. CDR3 length equals 16 residues. Here the CDR3 DNA reads TGTGCCTGGACCGGGACAGGGCCCTCTGGGGCCAACGTCCTGACTTTC. It encodes CAWTGTGPSGANVLTF.

The chain uses TRBV6-5 and TRBJ2-7; TRBD2 aligns across 9 bases. With V trimmed by 4 bases and J by 2 bases, 6 bases remained unmatched. The CDR3 length is 15 residues. CDR1 is MNHEY, CDR2 SVGAGI, per germline. The chain's CDR3 is CASSSAGGGTYEQYF. The CDR3 DNA sequence: TGTGCCAGCAGTTCTGCGGGAGGGGGAACCTACGAGCAGTACTTC.

The chain has TRBV14 and TRBJ1-2; no reliable D call. Trimming took off 4 bases at V and 3 bases at J, with 12 bases between the two ends. Per the germline V gene, CDR1 is SGHDN and CDR2 is FVKESK. CDR3 length equals 14 residues. The CDR3 DNA sequence: TGTGCCAGCAGCCCTGGGAGTTTCTACTATGGCTACACCTTC. This translates into CASSPGSFYYGYTF.

The chain has TRBV13 and TRBJ2-1, with 7 bases aligning to TRBD2. The V segment lost 5 bases and the J segment 4 bases; nucleotides outside the gene matches: 11. Germline loops: CDR1 PRHDT, CDR2 FYEKMQ (reference sequence). The CDR3 extends over 16 amino acids. The CDR3 protein is CASSPTYAGGYNEQFF. The CDR3 DNA reads TGTGCCAGCAGCCCAACCTACGCCGGGGGGTACAATGAGCAGTTCTTC.

CDR3 region: CASSPGQGFTGNTIYF. The CDR3 nucleotides read TGTGCCAGCAGCCCCGGACAGGGTTTTACTGGAAACACCATATATTTT. The chain joins TRBV11-2 to TRBJ1-3; 8 positions agree with TRBD1. The germline gives CDR1 SGHAT, CDR2 FQNNGV. The ends lost 5 bases at V and 2 bases at J; junction bases unmatched: 8. The CDR3 is made up of 16 amino acids.